Listed below are T cell receptor beta chains from one sample, sequenced in a study of blood T cell repertoires in COVID-19. Sequencing used immunoSEQ multiplex PCR; TCRdb keeps in-frame clones, though not all of them. Among hundreds of thousands of clones listed, around 88% were seen once. The sequencing input was PBMCs or T cells enriched from blood (not recorded which). Source of these receptors: a woman between 25 and 40 years old who had recovered from COVID-19. Both conserved end residues are part of each CDR3. The D gene is left open where the match is weak. Some rows mark clone size as missing; the rest say once, few, many or name a class of expanded clone.

cdr3_length	v_call	clone_size	j_call	d_call	cdr3_nt	cdr3_aa
13	TRBV20-1	few	TRBJ1-4	NA	TGCAGTGCTAGTACAGGGTTTAATGAAAAACTGTTTTTT	CSASTGFNEKLFF
14	TRBV19	NA	TRBJ1-3	NA	TGTGCCAGTACCACTGTTGAGCCTGGAAACACCATATATTTT	CASTTVEPGNTIYF
12	TRBV12-3/TRBV12-4	NA	TRBJ1-1	NA	TGTGCCAGCAGTTTAGGGGCCACTGAAGCTTTCTTT	CASSLGATEAFF
16	TRBV19	once	TRBJ2-1	TRBD2	TGTGCCAGTAGTATACCCGGGACTAGCTCCTACAATGAGCAGTTCTTC	CASSIPGTSSYNEQFF
14	TRBV3-1/TRBV3-2	NA	TRBJ1-1	NA	TGTGCCAGCAGCCAGATAGGGGAAAACACTGAAGCTTTCTTT	CASSQIGENTEAFF
14	TRBV9	NA	TRBJ1-6	NA	TGTGCCAGCAGCCCACGGACAGAGAATTCACCCCTCCACTTT	CASSPRTENSPLHF
14	TRBV6-2/TRBV6-3	NA	TRBJ1-1	TRBD1	TGTGCCAGCAGCCACAGGGGGCTAAACACTGAAGCTTTCTTT	CASSHRGLNTEAFF
13	TRBV5-6	NA	TRBJ2-7	TRBD2	TGTGCCAGCAGCCCAACTAGCGGGTACGAGCAGTACTTC	CASSPTSGYEQYF
14	TRBV9	NA	TRBJ2-1	NA	TGTGCCAGCAGCGGTCGCAGCTCCTACAATGAGCAGTTCTTC	CASSGRSSYNEQFF
16	TRBV7-2	NA	TRBJ1-6	NA	TGTGCCAGCAGCTTAGGACCGGGGGCCTATAATTCACCCCTCCACTTT	CASSLGPGAYNSPLHF
15	TRBV14	NA	TRBJ1-6	TRBD1	TGTGCCAGCAGCTCTCCGGGACAGATAAATTCACCCCTCCACTTT	CASSSPGQINSPLHF
16	TRBV28	NA	TRBJ1-5	NA	TGTGCCAGCAGGCGTGGGTCACTGGGCAGCAATCAGCCCCAGCATTTT	CASRRGSLGSNQPQHF
15	TRBV29-1	NA	TRBJ1-2	TRBD1	TGCAGCGTTGCTGGTGTTATAGACAGGGGGCATGGCTACACCTTC	CSVAGVIDRGHGYTF
14	TRBV30	NA	TRBJ1-6	NA	TGTGCCTGGGGACGGGACACCTATAATTCACCCCTCCACTTT	CAWGRDTYNSPLHF
16	TRBV28	NA	TRBJ1-4	NA	TGTGCCAGCAGTTTGCTCGCGGGGGGGAGCAATGAAAAACTGTTTTTT	CASSLLAGGSNEKLFF
16	TRBV11-2	once	TRBJ2-3	NA	TGTGCCAGCAGCTCCTTAGGACAGACCTACACAGATACGCAGTATTTT	CASSSLGQTYTDTQYF
15	TRBV11-2	few	TRBJ2-2	NA	TGTGCCAGCAGCTTGGCGGTTATCAACACCGGGGAGCTGTTTTTT	CASSLAVINTGELFF
13	TRBV6-4	NA	TRBJ2-7	NA	TGTGCCAGCAGCCGGGACTGGGCAGCCGAGCAGTACTTC	CASSRDWAAEQYF
15	TRBV24-1	NA	TRBJ2-1	TRBD1	TGTGCCGCGGGATCAACAGGGGGCGTCCACAATGAGCAGTTCTTC	CAAGSTGGVHNEQFF
13	TRBV6-5	NA	TRBJ1-1	NA	TGTGCCAGCAGAGCCAGACAAGTAACTGAAGCTTTCTTT	CASRARQVTEAFF
12	TRBV24-1	NA	TRBJ2-5	NA	TGTGCCACCAGTTACGATCGGGAGACCCAGTACTTC	CATSYDRETQYF
13	TRBV30	once	TRBJ1-5	TRBD1	TGTGCCTGGGACGACAGGGTAGGTCAGCCCCAGCATTTT	CAWDDRVGQPQHF
17	TRBV9	NA	TRBJ2-1	TRBD2	TGTGCCAGCAGCTTCGGACAGGGACTAGCGGGAGACAATGAGCAGTTCTTC	CASSFGQGLAGDNEQFF
12	TRBV30	once	TRBJ2-7	NA	TGTGCCTGGAGTGTCCTTTCCTACGAGCAGTACTTC	CAWSVLSYEQYF
18	TRBV19	NA	TRBJ1-1	NA	TGTGCCAGTAGTAGACGTGGGGCAGACACCTTCTTGAACACTGAAGCTTTCTTT	CASSRRGADTFLNTEAFF
13	TRBV19	NA	TRBJ2-5	NA	TGTGCCAGTAGTCCAGGATTACAAGAGACCCAGTACTTC	CASSPGLQETQYF
13	TRBV7-2	NA	TRBJ2-5	NA	TGTGCCAGCAGCACGACTAACCAAGAGACCCAGTACTTC	CASSTTNQETQYF
17	TRBV7-2	NA	TRBJ1-1	NA	TGTGCCAGCAGCTTAGCCTCCTACAGTAACCCGAACACTGAAGCTTTCTTT	CASSLASYSNPNTEAFF
16	TRBV28	NA	TRBJ1-5	TRBD1	TGTGCCAGCAGTACCCGACAGGGGACTCCGGTGTTGCCCCAGCATTTT	CASSTRQGTPVLPQHF
15	TRBV6-2/TRBV6-3	NA	TRBJ2-1	TRBD1	TGTGCCAGCAGCCCCGGGACAGCCGATTACAATGAGCAGTTCTTC	CASSPGTADYNEQFF
14	TRBV19	once	TRBJ1-5	NA	TGTGCCAGTAGGGGGGGAATGAGGGTTCAGCCCCAGCATTTT	CASRGGMRVQPQHF
14	TRBV27	once	TRBJ1-4	NA	TGTGCCAGCAGTTCCAGGAAGTGGGAGGAAAAACTGTTTTTT	CASSSRKWEEKLFF
13	TRBV20-1	NA	TRBJ2-7	NA	TGCAGTGCTAGTTTCAGACTCTCCTACGAGCAGTACTTC	CSASFRLSYEQYF
13	TRBV30	NA	TRBJ2-7	TRBD1	TGTGCCTGGAGGGTCAAGGGGACAGGCGGGCAGTACTTC	CAWRVKGTGGQYF
13	TRBV24-1	NA	TRBJ1-1	NA	TGTGCCACCAGTGATGGACATATGACTGAAGCTTTCTTT	CATSDGHMTEAFF
15	TRBV10-3	NA	TRBJ2-3	TRBD2	TGTGCCACCGGGACTAGCGGGGGTGGCACAGATACGCAGTATTTT	CATGTSGGGTDTQYF
15	TRBV19	NA	TRBJ1-2	NA	TGTGCCAGTAGTCCACCCCCCCCAGGCAGCTATGGCTACACCTTC	CASSPPPPGSYGYTF